The 19 T cell receptor beta chains reported below all come from one sample, sequenced in a study of blood T cell repertoires in COVID-19. The protocol was immunoSEQ multiplex PCR, while the TCRdb copy is restricted to in-frame clones and leaves out a portion. The data contain roughly 220,000 clones, approximately 83% of them singletons. The sample was peripheral blood. The receptor source for this set is a woman aged 55-69 years with acute or convalescent COVID-19.

Only one count was recorded for this clone. The V gene is TRBV5-1, the J gene TRBJ1-6, with D possibly being TRBD1 (6 bases). Trimming removed 5 bases from V and 5 bases from J, with 14 bases in between. The length of the CDR3 is 15 residues. Germline values: CDR1 SGHRS, CDR2 YFSETQ. The CDR3 loop is CASRLKTGDNSPLHF. The CDR3 DNA reads TGCGCCAGCAGATTAAAGACAGGAGATAATTCACCCCTCCACTTT.

The chain has TRBV5-4 and TRBJ2-2; tentative D call: TRBD2 (6 bases). The V end lost 0 bases, the J end lost 1 base, and 16 bases lay between the germline ends. Germline V gene data show CDR1 as SGHNT and CDR2 as YYREEE (reference sequence). The CDR3 covers 18 residues. The CDR3 is CASSLGGWASENTGELFF. The CDR3 DNA is TGTGCCAGCAGCTTGGGGGGATGGGCTAGCGAGAACACCGGGGAGCTGTTTTTT.

The rearrangement links TRBV12-3 or TRBV12-4 to TRBJ2-7, with 7 bases identical to TRBD1. The CDR3 consists of 13 residues. The V gene end was trimmed by 7 bases and the J gene end by 3 bases; junction bases not matched to a gene: 6. CDR3 in DNA: TGTGCCAGCAAAGACAGGGCCGACTACGAGCAGTACTTC. This codes for CASKDRADYEQYF.

V gene TRBV5-8 combines with J gene TRBJ1-2; 9 nucleotides line up with TRBD1. This CDR3 spans 14 amino acids. Germline values: CDR1 SGHTS, CDR2 YDEGEE. V lost 2 bases and J lost 8; bases outside the gene matches: 7. CDR3 loop: CASSFPGTGLGYTF. In DNA form, the CDR3 reads TGTGCCAGCAGCTTCCCCGGGACAGGGCTAGGCTACACCTTC.

This chain links TRBV2 with TRBJ1-1; D may be TRBD1 (5 bases). Germline V gene lookup returns CDR1 SNHLY and CDR2 FYNNEI. Between the trimmed V and J ends, which lost 6 bases and 0 bases, there was a span of 11 bases. The CDR3 consists of 14 residues. CDR3 loop: CASSYTGLNTEAFF. In nucleotides, the CDR3 is TGTGCCAGCAGCTATACAGGTTTGAACACTGAAGCTTTCTTT.

The chain joins TRBV5-4 to TRBJ1-2; tentatively, D is TRBD1 (6 bases). Trimming took 4 bases from V and 1 from J, leaving 11 bases between them. The length of the CDR3 is 14 residues. Germline lookup yields CDR1 SGHNT and CDR2 YYREEE (reference sequence). The CDR3 loop reads CASSPRGSNYGYTF. The CDR3 DNA sequence: TGTGCCAGCAGCCCCAGGGGCAGTAACTATGGCTACACCTTC.

The chain employs TRBV18 and TRBJ2-5; 12 nucleotides agree with TRBD2. CDR1 is KGHSH, CDR2 LQKENI, per germline. Trimming took 4 bases from V and 2 from J; bases not matched to a gene: 2. CDR3 size: 15 residues. The CDR3 loop reads CASSLTSGGQETQYF. Written as DNA, the CDR3 is TGTGCCAGCTCACTCACTAGCGGGGGGCAAGAGACCCAGTACTTC.

The V gene is TRBV5-4, the J gene TRBJ2-3; 12 bases fit TRBD2. Trimming took 3 bases from V and 4 from J; bases not matched to a gene: 9. Germline loops: CDR1 SGHNT, CDR2 YYREEE (reference sequence). There are 17 residues in the CDR3. The CDR3 nucleotides are TGTGCCAGCAGCTCGACCCCTAGCGGGGGGGCCGCAGATACGCAGTATTTT. Amino acid sequence: CASSSTPSGGAADTQYF.

On this clone itself: Relative to the germline gene, one junction end is altered; a read error may explain this. The rearrangement joins TRBV7-7 to TRBJ1-1, with D possibly matching TRBD1 (6 bases). The CDR3 length is 15 residues. Looked up from germline, CDR1 is SSHAT and CDR2 is FNYEAQ (reference sequence). In nucleotides, the CDR3 is TGTGCTAGCAGCTTCAGGGGTCTGCCAAACACTGAAGCTTTCTTT. It translates to CASSFRGLPNTEAFF.

V usage is TRBV12-5 and J usage is TRBJ1-5, with 8 bases aligning to TRBD1. J was trimmed by 1 base and V by 1 base; bases with no gene match: 0. CDR1 LGHNT and CDR2 FRNRAP come from the germline V gene. The CDR3 runs 15 residues. CDR3 amino acids: CASGLGQGSNQPQHF. CDR3 sequence (DNA): TGTGCTAGTGGTTTGGGACAGGGGAGCAATCAGCCCCAGCATTTT.

This chain links TRBV18 with TRBJ1-2; 12 bases are a match to TRBD1. Germline CDR1 and CDR2: KGHSH and LQKENI. This CDR3 is built from 14 residues. After removal of 5 bases from V and 6 bases from J, the junction contained 4 bases not matched to a gene. CDR3 loop: CASSGDRGRDGYTF. As DNA, the CDR3 is TGTGCCAGCTCAGGGGACAGGGGGCGAGATGGCTACACCTTC.

The CDR3 sequence is CASSQSTSGPYYEQYF. CDR3 nucleotides: TGTGCCAGCAGCCAATCCACTAGCGGTCCATACTACGAGCAGTACTTC. This chain links TRBV13 with TRBJ2-7; TRBD2 aligns across 8 bases. Germline V lookup: CDR1 PRHDT, CDR2 FYEKMQ (reference sequence). The CDR3 covers 16 residues. V shed 5 bases and J 3 bases; nucleotides not matched to a gene: 12.

This clone was recorded a few times. The V call is TRBV6-2 or TRBV6-3, the J call TRBJ2-7, with D perhaps matching TRBD1 (5 bases). CDR1 and CDR2 (germline): MNHEY, SVGEGT. CDR3 length equals 13 residues. The V and J ends lost 4 bases and 1 base respectively, with 8 bases between them. The CDR3 DNA sequence: TGTGCCAGCAGTTCAGGGTTTTCCTACGAGCAGTACTTC. Translation: CASSSGFSYEQYF.

The V gene is TRBV5-6, the J gene TRBJ1-4; 12 bases are a match to TRBD1. V was clipped by 4 bases and J by 10 bases; unmatched bases: 17. CDR1 is SGHDT, CDR2 YYEEEE, per germline. This CDR3 comprises 18 residues. The CDR3 reads CASSQGTGGANPQGKLFF. The CDR3 DNA follows: TGTGCCAGCAGCCAAGGGACAGGGGGCGCGAATCCCCAAGGAAAACTGTTTTTT.

The chain combines TRBV3-1 (or the pseudogene TRBV3-2) with TRBJ2-7; D is undetermined. Germline values: CDR1 LGHDT, CDR2 YNNKEL (reference sequence). CDR3 length equals 12 residues. With 4 bases removed from V and 7 bases from J, the gap between germline ends came to 11 bases. In DNA, the CDR3 is TGTGCCAGCAGCCCCCAGGTTGGGGAGCAGTACTTC. As protein: CASSPQVGEQYF.

V is TRBV18 and J is TRBJ2-3, with 12 bases that match TRBD2. The J segment lost 2 bases and the V segment lost 3 bases, leaving 6 bases of the junction unmatched. This CDR3 spans 17 amino acids. CDR1 is KGHSH and CDR2 is LQKENI in the germline V gene. DNA for the CDR3: TGTGCCAGCTCACCTGGACTAGCGGGGATTTTCACAGATACGCAGTATTTT. This encodes CASSPGLAGIFTDTQYF.

This chain links TRBV6-5 with TRBJ1-4; 9 bases fit TRBD1. Trimming took 6 bases from V and 9 from J; bases not matched to a gene: 5. The CDR3 extends over 13 amino acids. Looked up from germline, CDR1 is MNHEY and CDR2 is SVGAGI. CDR3 coding DNA: TGTGCCAGCAGAACAGGGGGCGAACAAAAACTGTTTTTT. It codes for CASRTGGEQKLFF.

The rearrangement links TRBV27 to TRBJ1-6; D possibly corresponds to TRBD1 (5 bases). The ends were cut back, 3 bases at V and 3 bases at J, with 18 bases in the middle. The CDR3 extends over 18 amino acids. The germline V gene has CDR1 MNHEY and CDR2 SMNVEV (reference sequence). CDR3 nucleotides: TGTGCCAGCAGTTTCGGCTCTGCGGGGGTCCGCTATAATTCACCCCTCCACTTT. Translation: CASSFGSAGVRYNSPLHF.

This chain uses TRBV7-2 with TRBJ1-6; tentative D call: TRBD1 (6 bases). CDR1 is SGHTA and CDR2 is FQGNSA in the germline V gene. V was pared by 2 bases and J by 4 bases, with 18 bases between. The CDR3 totals 18 residues. In DNA form, the CDR3 reads TGTGCCAGCAGCTTATTCGGGGGGCTAGATTATTATAATTCACCCCTCCACTTT. Translated: CASSLFGGLDYYNSPLHF.